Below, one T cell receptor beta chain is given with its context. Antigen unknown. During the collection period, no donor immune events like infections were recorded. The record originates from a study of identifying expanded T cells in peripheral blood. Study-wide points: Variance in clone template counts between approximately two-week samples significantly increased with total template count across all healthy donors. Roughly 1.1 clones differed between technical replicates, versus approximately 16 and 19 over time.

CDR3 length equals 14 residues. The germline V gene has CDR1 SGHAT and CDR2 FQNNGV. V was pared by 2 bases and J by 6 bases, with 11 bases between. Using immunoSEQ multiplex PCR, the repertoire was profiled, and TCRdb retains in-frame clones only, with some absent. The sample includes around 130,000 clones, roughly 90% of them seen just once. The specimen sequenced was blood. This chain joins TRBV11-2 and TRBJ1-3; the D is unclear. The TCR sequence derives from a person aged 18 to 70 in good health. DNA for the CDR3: TGTGCCAGCAGCTTAAGTCCGGGTCTAAACACCATATATTTT. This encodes CASSLSPGLNTIYF.